These T cell receptor beta chains were read from a single sample in a study of CD8+ T cells in alopecia areata. Repertoires were generated with immunoSEQ multiplex PCR, while TCRdb's copy carries only in-frame clones and drops some. The data hold roughly 190,000 clones, with roughly three fifths observed a single time. This material consisted of CD4+ T cells sorted from blood, taken at week 4, from a patient treated with tofacitinib. All receptors come from a human donor with alopecia areata. The CDR3 runs from the conserved cysteine through the conserved F or W. Fields, in order: V gene, J gene, CDR3 protein.

>TRBV13|TRBJ2-3
CASSPQPGQGTDTQYF
>TRBV11-2|TRBJ2-5
CASSSLGTAQETQYF
>TRBV30|TRBJ1-1
CAWSDRPNTEAFF
>TRBV2|TRBJ2-6
CASSGGAYRSSGANVLTF
>TRBV4-2|TRBJ2-7
CASSQLQSREQYF
>TRBV29-1|TRBJ1-3
CSVSTGSSGNTIYF
>TRBV30|TRBJ2-2
CAWEGAQGTFSNTGELFF
>TRBV7-2|TRBJ2-1
CASSVPSYYNEQFF
>TRBV9|TRBJ1-4
CASSPYWGVDEKLFF
>TRBV4-1|TRBJ1-2
CASSQVSGVEGYGYTF
>TRBV29-1|TRBJ2-1
CSVEIRDPNEQFF
>TRBV25-1|TRBJ2-1
CATARTSGYNEQFF
>TRBV30|TRBJ1-4
CAWSYRGRDEKLFF
>TRBV27|TRBJ1-1
CASGRGAWWTEAFF
>TRBV6-5|TRBJ2-1
CASSLRGSSYNEQFF
>TRBV7-2|TRBJ2-5
CASSSSGTPGETQYF
>TRBV29-1|TRBJ2-5
CSSLSGETQYF
>TRBV2|TRBJ2-3
CASRERGPSTDTQYF
>TRBV2|TRBJ2-5
CASSPRPGTQYF
>TRBV7-9|TRBJ2-6
CASSLNSAGANVLTF
>TRBV6-1|TRBJ2-7
CASSEGGAGNEQYF
>TRBV7-2|TRBJ1-1
CASSFRITEAFF
>TRBV29-1|TRBJ1-3
CSASTGNTIYF
>TRBV5-4|TRBJ1-1
CASSAPSWGHAEAFF
>TRBV27|TRBJ2-7
CASSDLNYEQYF
>TRBV25-1|TRBJ2-1
CASSLRDRGRNEQFF
>TRBV29-1|TRBJ2-7
CSVEADRSTEQYF
>TRBV6-6|TRBJ2-3
CASRPWTSGSADTQYF
>TRBV4-2|TRBJ2-6
CASSQEGLAGDRGANVLTF